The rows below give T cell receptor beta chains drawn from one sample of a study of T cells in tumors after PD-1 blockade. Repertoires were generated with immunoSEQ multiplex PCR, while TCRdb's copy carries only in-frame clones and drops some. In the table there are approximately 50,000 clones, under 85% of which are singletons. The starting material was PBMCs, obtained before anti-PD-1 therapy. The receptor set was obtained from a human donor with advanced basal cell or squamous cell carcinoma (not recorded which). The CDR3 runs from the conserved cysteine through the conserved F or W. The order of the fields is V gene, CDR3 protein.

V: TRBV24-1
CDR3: CAISEPPANYGYTF

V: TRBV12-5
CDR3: CASGFSNEQYF

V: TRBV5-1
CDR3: CASSLGQGAKNIQYF

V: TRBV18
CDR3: CASSPGLALYEQFF

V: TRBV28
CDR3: CASSLPTPVPSGSFNSYNEQFF

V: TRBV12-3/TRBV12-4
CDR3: CASSLAFTDTQYF

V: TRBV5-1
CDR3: CASSSTGATNEKLFF

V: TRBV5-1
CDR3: CASSSQLGGTDTQYF

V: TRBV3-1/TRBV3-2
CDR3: CASSQGDLSYNEQFF

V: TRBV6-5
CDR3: CASSPGKIYGYTF

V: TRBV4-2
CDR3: CASSHERGKNTDTQYF

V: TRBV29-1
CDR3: CSVEESSGSTQYF

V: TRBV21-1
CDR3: CASSMGRGRKETQYF

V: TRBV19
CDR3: CASRLQGAGTEAFF

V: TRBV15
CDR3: CATSRVGGLNTEAFF

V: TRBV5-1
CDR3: CASSYSGTSGHNEQFF

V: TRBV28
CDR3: CASSLRDRNQPQHF

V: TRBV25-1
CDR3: CASSLGELTSQFF

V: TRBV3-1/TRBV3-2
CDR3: CASSQFKGLSEAFF

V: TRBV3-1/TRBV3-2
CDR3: CASSQVGPGNTEAFF

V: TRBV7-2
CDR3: CASSLSTPLFEQFF

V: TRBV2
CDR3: CASSGTTTNTRELFF

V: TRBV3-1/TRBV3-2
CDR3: CASSHRSGFNTGELFF

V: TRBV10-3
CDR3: CAISSGTGDAFF

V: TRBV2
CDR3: CASTSGRGLGAKNIQYF

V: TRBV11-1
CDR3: CASSLGRGYNEQFF

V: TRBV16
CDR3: CASSHQGETEAFF

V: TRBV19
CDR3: CASSITDSNTEAFF

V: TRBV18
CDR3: CASSLTDGDNQPQHF

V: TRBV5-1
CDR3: CASSVGAHNEQFF

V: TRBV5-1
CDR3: CASTLLAGEGYEQYF

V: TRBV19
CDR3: CASSRSPGPNSPLHF

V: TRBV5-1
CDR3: CASSSQRGLGTDTQYF

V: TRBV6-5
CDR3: CASSYSNGGLVEAFF

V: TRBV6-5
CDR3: CASSQMGLAGDTQYF

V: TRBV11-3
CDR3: CASSLVLAGGDNEQFF

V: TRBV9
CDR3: CASSPKLERAPLHF

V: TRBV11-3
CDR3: CASSSSLEQFF

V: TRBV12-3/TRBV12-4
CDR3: CASRAGGAHEQYF

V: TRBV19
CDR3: CASSSHSGGADEQYF

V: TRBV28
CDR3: CASMEAGQNTGELFF

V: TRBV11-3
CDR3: CASSPFSPVGVYGYTF

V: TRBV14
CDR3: CASSPATEIDTQYF

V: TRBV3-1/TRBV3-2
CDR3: CASSPESGGSSPLHF

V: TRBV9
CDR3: CASSVVTGDNEQFF

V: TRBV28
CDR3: CASSLIGEETQYF

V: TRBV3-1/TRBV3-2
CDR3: CASSQASIDTQYF

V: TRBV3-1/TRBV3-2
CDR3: CASGGRGACTF

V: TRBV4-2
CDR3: CASSRAGGNTDTQYF

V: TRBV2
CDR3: CASSGTSGGWETQYF

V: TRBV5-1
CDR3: CASSPSGTQFLGGYTF

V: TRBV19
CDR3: CASSIAQGDEQFF

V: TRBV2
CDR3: CASRGGEGYATQYF

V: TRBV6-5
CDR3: CASTGGNTIYF

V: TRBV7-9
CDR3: CASSLSPRGTNEKLFF

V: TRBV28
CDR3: CASRIPSSGNTIYF

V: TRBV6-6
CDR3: CASSYGQNYGYTF

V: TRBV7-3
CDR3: CASSLGGGTGETQYF

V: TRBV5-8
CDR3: CASSLVGGTTEAFF

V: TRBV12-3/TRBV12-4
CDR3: CASSLLRDSGYTF